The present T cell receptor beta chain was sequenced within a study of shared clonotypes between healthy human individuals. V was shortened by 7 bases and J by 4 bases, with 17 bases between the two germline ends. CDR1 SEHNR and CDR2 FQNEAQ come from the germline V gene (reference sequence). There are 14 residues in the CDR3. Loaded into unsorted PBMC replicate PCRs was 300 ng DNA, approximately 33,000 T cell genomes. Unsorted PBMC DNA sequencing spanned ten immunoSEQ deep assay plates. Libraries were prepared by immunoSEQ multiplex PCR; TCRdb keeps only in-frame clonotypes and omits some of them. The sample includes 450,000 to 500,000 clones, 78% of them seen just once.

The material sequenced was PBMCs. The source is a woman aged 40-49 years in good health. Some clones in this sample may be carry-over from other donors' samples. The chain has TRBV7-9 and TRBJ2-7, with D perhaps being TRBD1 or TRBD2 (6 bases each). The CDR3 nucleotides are TGTGCCAGCACCCCCTGGGGGGCAGAATACGAGCAGTACTTC. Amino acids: CASTPWGAEYEQYF.